This entry concerns a single T cell receptor (beta chain). Trimming shortened V by 3 bases and J by 5 bases, and 12 bases separated the two germline ends. The CDR3 loop spans 14 amino acids. Per germline, CDR1 MNHNS and CDR2 SASEGT. Authors' data handling: It was from reference gene primer amplification that nucleated cell counts were estimated. The assay was immunoSEQ multiplex PCR, and TCRdb's table has in-frame clones only and misses some. Clonal size and the V and J genes are those of that table, whereas D and trimming came from the DNA. This table has 100,000 or so clones, over 85% appearing once. Seattle's cohort entered during active infection and was followed longitudinally. The data were obtained in a study of blood T cell repertoires in COVID-19. Study-wide background: Sources were T cells, B-cell-depleted T cells, or PBMCs; the material itself was cDNA or gDNA.

The clonotype was recovered from a woman aged 45-59 years with COVID-19, enrolled during active disease. The chain links TRBV6-1 to TRBJ2-3; D might be TRBD2 (5 bases). The sample taken for sequencing was peripheral blood. This CDR3 is CASSEVDSVDTQYF. As DNA, the CDR3 is TGTGCCAGCAGTGAGGTGGACTCGGTAGATACGCAGTATTTT.